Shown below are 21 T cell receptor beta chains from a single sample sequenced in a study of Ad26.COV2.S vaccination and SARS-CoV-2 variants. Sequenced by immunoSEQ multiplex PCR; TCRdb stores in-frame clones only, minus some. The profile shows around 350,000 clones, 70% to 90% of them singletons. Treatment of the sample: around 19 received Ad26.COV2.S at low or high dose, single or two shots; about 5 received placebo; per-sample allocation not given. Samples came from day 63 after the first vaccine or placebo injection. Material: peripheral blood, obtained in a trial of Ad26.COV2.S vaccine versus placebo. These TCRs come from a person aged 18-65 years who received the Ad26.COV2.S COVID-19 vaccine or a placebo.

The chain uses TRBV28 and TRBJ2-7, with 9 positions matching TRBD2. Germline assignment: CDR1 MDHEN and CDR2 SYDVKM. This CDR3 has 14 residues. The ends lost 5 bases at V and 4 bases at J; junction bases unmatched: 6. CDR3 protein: CASSPFSGSYEQYF. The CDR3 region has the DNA TGTGCCAGCAGTCCCTTTAGCGGGAGTTACGAGCAGTACTTC.

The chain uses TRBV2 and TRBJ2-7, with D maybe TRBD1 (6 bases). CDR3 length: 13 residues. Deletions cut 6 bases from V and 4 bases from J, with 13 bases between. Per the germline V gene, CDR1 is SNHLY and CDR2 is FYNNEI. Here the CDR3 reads CASRDSKVYEQYF. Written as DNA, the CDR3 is TGTGCCAGCAGGGACAGCAAGGTTTACGAGCAGTACTTC.

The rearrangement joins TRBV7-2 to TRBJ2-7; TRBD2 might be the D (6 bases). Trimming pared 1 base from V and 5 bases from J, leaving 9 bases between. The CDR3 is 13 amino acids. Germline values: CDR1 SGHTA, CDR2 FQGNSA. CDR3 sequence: CASSLDRGDEQYF. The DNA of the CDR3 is TGTGCCAGCAGCTTAGATCGCGGGGACGAGCAGTACTTC.

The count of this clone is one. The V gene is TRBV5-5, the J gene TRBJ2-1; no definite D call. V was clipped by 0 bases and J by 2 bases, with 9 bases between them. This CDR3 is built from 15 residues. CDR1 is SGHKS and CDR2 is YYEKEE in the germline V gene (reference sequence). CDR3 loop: CASSLGPETYNEQFF. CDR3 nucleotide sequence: TGTGCCAGCAGCTTGGGACCGGAGACCTACAATGAGCAGTTCTTC.

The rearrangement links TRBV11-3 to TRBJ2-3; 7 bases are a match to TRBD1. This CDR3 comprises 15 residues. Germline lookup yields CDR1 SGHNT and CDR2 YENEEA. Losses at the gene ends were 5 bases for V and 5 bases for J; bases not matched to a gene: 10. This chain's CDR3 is CASSRGDRVGDTQYF. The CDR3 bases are TGTGCCAGCAGCCGAGGCGACAGGGTTGGAGATACGCAGTATTTT.

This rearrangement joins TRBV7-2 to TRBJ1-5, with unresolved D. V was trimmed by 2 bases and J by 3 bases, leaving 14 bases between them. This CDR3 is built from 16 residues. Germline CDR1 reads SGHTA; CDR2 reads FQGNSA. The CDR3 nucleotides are TGTGCCAGCAGCTTACTGGGGTCAGGCCCCAATCAGCCCCAGCATTTT. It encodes CASSLLGSGPNQPQHF.

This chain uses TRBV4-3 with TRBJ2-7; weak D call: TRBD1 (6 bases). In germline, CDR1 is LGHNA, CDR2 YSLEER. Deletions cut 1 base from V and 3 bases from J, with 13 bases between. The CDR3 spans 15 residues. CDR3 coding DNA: TGCGCCAGCAGCCAAGTGGTGGGGGCTTACTACGAGCAGTACTTC. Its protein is CASSQVVGAYYEQYF.

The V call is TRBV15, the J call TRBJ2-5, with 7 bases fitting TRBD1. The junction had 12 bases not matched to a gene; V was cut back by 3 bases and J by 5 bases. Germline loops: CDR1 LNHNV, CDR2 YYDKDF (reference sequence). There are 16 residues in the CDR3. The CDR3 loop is CATSSLQGSKRETQYF. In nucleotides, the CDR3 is TGTGCCACCAGCAGCTTACAGGGGAGCAAACGGGAGACCCAGTACTTC.

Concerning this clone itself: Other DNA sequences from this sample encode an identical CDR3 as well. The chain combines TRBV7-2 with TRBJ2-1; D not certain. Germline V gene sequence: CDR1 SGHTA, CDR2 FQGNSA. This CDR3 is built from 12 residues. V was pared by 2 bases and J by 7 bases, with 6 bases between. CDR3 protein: CASSLLRNEQFF. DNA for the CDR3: TGTGCCAGCAGCTTATTGCGGAATGAGCAGTTCTTC.

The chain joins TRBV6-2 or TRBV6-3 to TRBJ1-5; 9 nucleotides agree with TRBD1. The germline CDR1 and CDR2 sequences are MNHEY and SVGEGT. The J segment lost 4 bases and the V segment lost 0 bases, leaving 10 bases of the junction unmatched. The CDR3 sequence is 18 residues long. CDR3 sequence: CASSYSQQGAHLNQPQHF. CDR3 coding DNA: TGTGCCAGCAGTTACTCCCAACAGGGGGCCCATCTAAATCAGCCCCAGCATTTT.

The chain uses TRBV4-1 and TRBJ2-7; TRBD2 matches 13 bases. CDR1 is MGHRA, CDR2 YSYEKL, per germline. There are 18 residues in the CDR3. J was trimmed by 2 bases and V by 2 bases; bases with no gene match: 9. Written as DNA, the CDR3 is TGCGCCAGCAGCCAAACAAAGGTCGGACTAGCGGGGGCCTACGAGCAGTACTTC. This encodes CASSQTKVGLAGAYEQYF.

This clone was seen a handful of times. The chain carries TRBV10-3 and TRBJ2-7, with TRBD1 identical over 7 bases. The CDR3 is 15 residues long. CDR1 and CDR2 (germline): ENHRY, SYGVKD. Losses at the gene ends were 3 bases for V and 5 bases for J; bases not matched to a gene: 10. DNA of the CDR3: TGTGCCATCAGTGAAAGTCTGACAGGGTACCACGAGCAGTACTTC. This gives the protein CAISESLTGYHEQYF.

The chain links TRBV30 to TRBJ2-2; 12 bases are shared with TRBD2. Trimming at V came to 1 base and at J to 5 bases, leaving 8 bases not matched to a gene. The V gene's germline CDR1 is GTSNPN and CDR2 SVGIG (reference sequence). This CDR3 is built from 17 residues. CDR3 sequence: CAWSGTSGVFVTGELFF. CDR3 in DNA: TGTGCCTGGAGTGGGACTAGCGGGGTGTTTGTTACCGGGGAGCTGTTTTTT.

Written as DNA, the CDR3 is TGCGCCAGCAGCTCCCGACACAGATTGGGGAATCAAGAGACCCAGTACTTC. Its protein product is CASSSRHRLGNQETQYF. The chain combines TRBV5-1 with TRBJ2-5; D uncertain. V lost 3 bases and J lost 2, with 20 bases in between. Germline V gives CDR1 SGHRS, CDR2 YFSETQ. This CDR3 is 17 amino acids long.

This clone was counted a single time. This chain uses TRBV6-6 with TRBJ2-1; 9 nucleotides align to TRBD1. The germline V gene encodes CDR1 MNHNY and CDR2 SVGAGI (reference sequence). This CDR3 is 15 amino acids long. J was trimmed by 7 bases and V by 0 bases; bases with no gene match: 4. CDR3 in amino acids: CASSYSWDRVNEQFF. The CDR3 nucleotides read TGTGCCAGCAGTTACTCGTGGGACAGGGTGAATGAGCAGTTCTTC.

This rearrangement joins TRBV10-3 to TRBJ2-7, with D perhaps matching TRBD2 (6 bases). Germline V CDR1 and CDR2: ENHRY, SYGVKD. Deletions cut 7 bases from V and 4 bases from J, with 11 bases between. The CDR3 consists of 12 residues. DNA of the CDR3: TGTGCCATCAATACGGGGACTTACGAGCAGTACTTC. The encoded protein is CAINTGTYEQYF.

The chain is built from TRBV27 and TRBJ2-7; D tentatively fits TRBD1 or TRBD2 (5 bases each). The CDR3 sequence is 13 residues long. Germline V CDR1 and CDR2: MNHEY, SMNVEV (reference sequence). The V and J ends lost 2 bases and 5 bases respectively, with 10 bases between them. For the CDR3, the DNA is TGTGCCAGCAGTTTACTGGGGGAAGACGAGCAGTACTTC. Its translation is CASSLLGEDEQYF.

The CDR3 nucleotides are TGTGCCAGCAGCTTCGACAGGGGAGGCTTCCGCACAGATACGCAGTATTTT. Protein sequence: CASSFDRGGFRTDTQYF. This rearrangement joins TRBV7-9 to TRBJ2-3; 8 nucleotides agree with TRBD1. Germline values: CDR1 SEHNR, CDR2 FQNEAQ (reference sequence). This CDR3 is 17 amino acids long. The trim removed 3 bases at V and 1 base at J, leaving 9 bases unmatched.

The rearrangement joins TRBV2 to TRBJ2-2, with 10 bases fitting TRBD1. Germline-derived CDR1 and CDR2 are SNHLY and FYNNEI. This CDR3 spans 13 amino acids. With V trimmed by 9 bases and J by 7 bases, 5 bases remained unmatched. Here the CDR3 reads CASRTGGNGELFF. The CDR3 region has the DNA TGTGCCAGTCGGACAGGGGGAAACGGGGAGCTGTTTTTT.

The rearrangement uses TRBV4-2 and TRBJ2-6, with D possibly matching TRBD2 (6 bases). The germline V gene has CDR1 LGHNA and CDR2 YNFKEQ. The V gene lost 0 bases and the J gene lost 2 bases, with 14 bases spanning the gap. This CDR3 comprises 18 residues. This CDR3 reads CASSQDYGGSAGANVLTF. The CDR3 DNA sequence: TGTGCCAGCAGCCAAGATTACGGGGGTTCGGCTGGGGCCAACGTCCTGACTTTC.

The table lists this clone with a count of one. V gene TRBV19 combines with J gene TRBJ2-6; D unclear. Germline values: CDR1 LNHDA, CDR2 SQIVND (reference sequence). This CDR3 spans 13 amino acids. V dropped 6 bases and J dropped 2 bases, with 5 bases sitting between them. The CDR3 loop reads CASRNTGANVLTF. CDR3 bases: TGTGCCAGTAGGAATACTGGGGCCAACGTCCTGACTTTC.